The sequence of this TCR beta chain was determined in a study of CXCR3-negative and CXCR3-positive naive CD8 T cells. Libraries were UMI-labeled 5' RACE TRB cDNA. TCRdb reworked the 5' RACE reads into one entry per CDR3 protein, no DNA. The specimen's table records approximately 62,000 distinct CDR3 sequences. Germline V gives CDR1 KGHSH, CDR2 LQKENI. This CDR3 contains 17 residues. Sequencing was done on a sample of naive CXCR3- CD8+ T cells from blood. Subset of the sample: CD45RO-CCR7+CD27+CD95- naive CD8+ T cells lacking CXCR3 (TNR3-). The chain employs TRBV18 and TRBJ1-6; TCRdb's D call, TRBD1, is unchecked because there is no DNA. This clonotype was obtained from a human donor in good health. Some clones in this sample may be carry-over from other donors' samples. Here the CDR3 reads CASSPSQGGDYNSPLHF.